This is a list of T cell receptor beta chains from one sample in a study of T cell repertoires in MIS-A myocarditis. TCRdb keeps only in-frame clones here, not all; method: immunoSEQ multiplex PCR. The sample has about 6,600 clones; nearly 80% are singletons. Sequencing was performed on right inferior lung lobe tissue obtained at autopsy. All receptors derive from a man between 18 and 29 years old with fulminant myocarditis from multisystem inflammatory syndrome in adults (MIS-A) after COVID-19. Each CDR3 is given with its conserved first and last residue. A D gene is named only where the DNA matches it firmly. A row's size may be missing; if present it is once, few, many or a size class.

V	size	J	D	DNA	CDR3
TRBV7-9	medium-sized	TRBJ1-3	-	TGTGCCAGCAGCTTGCTGCGGCCATTATATTTT	CASSLLRPLYF
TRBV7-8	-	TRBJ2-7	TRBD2	TGTGCCAGCAGCGACCCAGCGGGGGGATCCTACGAGCAGTACTTC	CASSDPAGGSYEQYF
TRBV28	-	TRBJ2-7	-	TGTGCCAGCAGTTTCGGCAATTCCTACGAGCAGTACTTC	CASSFGNSYEQYF
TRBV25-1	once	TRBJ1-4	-	TGTGCCAGCAGTGCAAGGGAAACTGAAGAAAAACTGTTTTTT	CASSARETEEKLFF
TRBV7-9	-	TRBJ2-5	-	TGTGCCAGCATCAGAAGGGTAGGAGAGACCCAGTACTTC	CASIRRVGETQYF
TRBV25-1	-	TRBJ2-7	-	TGTGCCAGCTCTAGACTAAGGAATCACGAGCAGTACTTC	CASSRLRNHEQYF
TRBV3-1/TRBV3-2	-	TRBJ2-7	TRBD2	TGTGCCAGCAGCCATAGACTAGCGGGAGATGATTTCTACGAGCAGTACTTC	CASSHRLAGDDFYEQYF
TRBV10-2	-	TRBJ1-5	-	TGCGCCAGCAGTGAGTCTGGAGTCGGTCAGCCCCAGCATTTT	CASSESGVGQPQHF
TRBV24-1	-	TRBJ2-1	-	TGTGCCACCAGTACGATAGGGGCTCCCTCCTACAATGAGCAGTTCTTC	CATSTIGAPSYNEQFF
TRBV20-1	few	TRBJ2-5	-	TGCAGTGCCCAGGGGCAGGAGACCCAGTACTTC	CSAQGQETQYF
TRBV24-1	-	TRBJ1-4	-	TGTGCCACCAGTGATTCCGACCCCCGAGGTGAAAAACTGTTTTTT	CATSDSDPRGEKLFF
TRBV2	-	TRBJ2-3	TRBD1	TGTGCCAGCAGTAGGGGACAGGGGGCAACAGATACGCAGTATTTT	CASSRGQGATDTQYF
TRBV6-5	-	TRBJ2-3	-	TGTGCCAGCAGTTACCGGGACACCACAGATACGCAGTATTTT	CASSYRDTTDTQYF
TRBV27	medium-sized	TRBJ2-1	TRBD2	TGTGCCAGCACGTGGACTAGCGGCTCCTACAATGAGCAGTTCTTC	CASTWTSGSYNEQFF
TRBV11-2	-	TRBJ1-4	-	TGTGCCAGCAGCCAAGGGTCATTTGCAACTAATGAAAAACTGTTTTTT	CASSQGSFATNEKLFF
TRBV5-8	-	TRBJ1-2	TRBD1	TGTGCCAGCAGCCCTGGGACAGGGGAGATGAGCTACACCTTC	CASSPGTGEMSYTF
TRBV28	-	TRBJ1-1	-	TGTGCCAGCAGACCCAACACCCCCGGGATGAACACTGAAGCTTTCTTT	CASRPNTPGMNTEAFF
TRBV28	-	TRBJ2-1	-	TGTGCCAGCAGCCTTAGAACAGGGAGCTCCTACAATGAGCAGTTCTTC	CASSLRTGSSYNEQFF
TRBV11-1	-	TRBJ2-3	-	TGTGCCAGCAGCTTTTCCTGGACAGATACGCAGTATTTT	CASSFSWTDTQYF
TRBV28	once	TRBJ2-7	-	TGTGCCAGCAGTCTACCGGGCTACGAGCAGTACTTC	CASSLPGYEQYF
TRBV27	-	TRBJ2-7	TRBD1	TGTGCCAGCAGTTATCGAGGGACAGGGAATATGTACGAGCAGTACTTC	CASSYRGTGNMYEQYF
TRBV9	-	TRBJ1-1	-	TGTGCCAGCAGCCCCGGGACCCCCTTCTTCGACACTGAAGCTTTCTTT	CASSPGTPFFDTEAFF
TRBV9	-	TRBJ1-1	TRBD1	TGTGCCAGCAGTAGAACAGGGGAGGGTAACACTGAAGCTTTCTTT	CASSRTGEGNTEAFF
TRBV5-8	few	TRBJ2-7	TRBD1	TGTGCCAGCAGCTTACCACAGGGGGCGGGAGAGCAGTACTTC	CASSLPQGAGEQYF
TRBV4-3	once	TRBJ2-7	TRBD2	TGCGCCAGCAGCCAAGATCGGCGGGGGAGACTTGAGCAGTACTTC	CASSQDRRGRLEQYF
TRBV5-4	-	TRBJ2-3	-	TGTGCCAGCAGCTTGGGAGTAGGAAGATGGGATACGCAGTATTTT	CASSLGVGRWDTQYF